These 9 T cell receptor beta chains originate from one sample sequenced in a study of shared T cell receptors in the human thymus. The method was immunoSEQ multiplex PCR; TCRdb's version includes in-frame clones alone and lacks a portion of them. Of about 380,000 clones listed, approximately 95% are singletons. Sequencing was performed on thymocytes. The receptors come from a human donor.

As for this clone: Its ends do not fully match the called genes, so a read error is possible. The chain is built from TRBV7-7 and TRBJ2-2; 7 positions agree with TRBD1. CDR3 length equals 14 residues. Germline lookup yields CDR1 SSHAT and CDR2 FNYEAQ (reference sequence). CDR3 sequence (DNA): TGTGCTAGCAGCTACAGGGGTGACACCGGGGAGCTGTTTTTT. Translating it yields CASSYRGDTGELFF.

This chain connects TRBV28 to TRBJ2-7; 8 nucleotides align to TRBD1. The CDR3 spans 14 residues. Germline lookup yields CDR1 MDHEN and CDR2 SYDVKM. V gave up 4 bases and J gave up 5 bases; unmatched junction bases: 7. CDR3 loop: CASSSTGVGNEQYF. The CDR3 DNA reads TGTGCCAGCAGTTCGACAGGGGTCGGCAACGAGCAGTACTTC.

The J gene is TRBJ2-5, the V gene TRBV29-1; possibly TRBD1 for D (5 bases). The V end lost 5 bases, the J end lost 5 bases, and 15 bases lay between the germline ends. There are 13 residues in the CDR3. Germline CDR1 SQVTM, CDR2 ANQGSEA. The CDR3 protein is CSVMSLGRETQYF. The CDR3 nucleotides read TGCAGCGTTATGTCTTTGGGGCGGGAGACCCAGTACTTC.

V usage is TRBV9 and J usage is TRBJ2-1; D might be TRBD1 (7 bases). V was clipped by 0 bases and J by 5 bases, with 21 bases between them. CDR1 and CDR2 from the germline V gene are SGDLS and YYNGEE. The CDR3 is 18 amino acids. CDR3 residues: CASSVGRVAGTDNNEQFF. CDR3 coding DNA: TGTGCCAGCAGCGTAGGGAGGGTTGCCGGGACAGACAACAATGAGCAGTTCTTC.

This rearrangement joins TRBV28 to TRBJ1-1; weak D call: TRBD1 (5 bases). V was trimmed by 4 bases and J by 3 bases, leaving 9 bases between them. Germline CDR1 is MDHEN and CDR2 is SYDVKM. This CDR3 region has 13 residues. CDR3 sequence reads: CASSSPGDTEAFF. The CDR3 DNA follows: TGTGCCAGCAGTTCCCCGGGGGACACTGAAGCTTTCTTT.

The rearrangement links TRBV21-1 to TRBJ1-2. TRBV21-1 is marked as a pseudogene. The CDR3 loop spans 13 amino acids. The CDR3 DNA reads TGTGCCAGCTCGGGCAAATCTAACTATGGCTACACCTTC. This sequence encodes CASSGKSNYGYTF.

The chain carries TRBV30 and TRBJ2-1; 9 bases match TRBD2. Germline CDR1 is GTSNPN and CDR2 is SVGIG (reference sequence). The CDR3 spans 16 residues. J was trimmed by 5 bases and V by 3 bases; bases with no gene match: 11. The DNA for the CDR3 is TGTGCCTGGAGGGACTATACTAGCGGGCTTGACAATGAGCAGTTCTTC. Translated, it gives CAWRDYTSGLDNEQFF.

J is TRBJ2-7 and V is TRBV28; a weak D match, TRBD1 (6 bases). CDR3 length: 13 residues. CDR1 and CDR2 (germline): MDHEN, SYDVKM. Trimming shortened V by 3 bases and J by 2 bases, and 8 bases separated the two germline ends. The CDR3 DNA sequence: TGTGCCAGCAGTTTTAGGACAGCCTACGAGCAGTACTTC. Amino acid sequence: CASSFRTAYEQYF.

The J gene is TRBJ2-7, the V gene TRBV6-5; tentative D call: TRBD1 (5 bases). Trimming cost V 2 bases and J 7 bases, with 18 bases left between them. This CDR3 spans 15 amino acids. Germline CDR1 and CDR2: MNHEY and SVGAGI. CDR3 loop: CASSYRGVLVREQYF. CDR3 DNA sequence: TGTGCCAGCAGTTACAGGGGCGTTTTGGTGAGGGAGCAGTACTTC.